This T cell receptor (beta chain) was observed in a study of read filtering for tumor transcriptome and immune sequencing. V lost 4 bases, J lost 0 bases, and 5 bases stayed unmatched. Germline loops: CDR1 SGHVS, CDR2 FQNEAQ. The CDR3 runs 16 residues. This library used around 0.4 ug RNA and molecular barcoded adaptors spanning alpha/delta and beta/gamma chains. From the reads, TCRdb called clonotypes with MiXCR, one entry per CDR3 protein. Here the sample spans approximately 58,000 distinct CDR3 sequences, around an eighth being singletons. This clonotype has ten or more counts. The chain combines TRBV7-8 with TRBJ2-1; 8 bases map to TRBD1. The sample consisted of a population of CD138-negative cells sorted from bone marrow. This sequence was found in a donor aged 40 or older with multiple myeloma. The CDR3 sequence is CASSSDRGISYNEQFF. The CDR3 nucleotides read TGTGCCAGCAGCTCCGACAGGGGAATCTCCTACAATGAGCAGTTCTTC.